Listed here are 22 T cell receptor beta chains from one sample, sequenced in a study of technical replicates of blood from four donors. TCRdb keeps only in-frame clones here, not all; method: immunoSEQ multiplex PCR. The sample yields more than 75,000 clones, 96% seen once. The sequencing input was T cells isolated from PBMCs. Source of these receptors: a human donor in good health.

The rearrangement uses TRBV7-6 and TRBJ1-3; D not certain. Germline V gene sequence: CDR1 SGHVS, CDR2 FNYEAQ. Trimming took off 5 bases at V and 2 bases at J, with 16 bases between the two ends. The CDR3 has 16 residues. CDR3 DNA sequence: TGTGCCAGCAGCCCCTCCTTCAAGAGAACTGGAAACACCATATATTTT. Protein sequence: CASSPSFKRTGNTIYF.

The genes are TRBV28 and TRBJ1-1, with unresolved D. The CDR3 loop spans 15 amino acids. The germline V gene has CDR1 MDHEN and CDR2 SYDVKM. V lost 2 bases and J lost 5, with 15 bases in between. CDR3 residues: CASSLRAGRRTEAFF. In DNA form, the CDR3 reads TGTGCCAGCAGTTTACGGGCCGGTCGGAGGACTGAAGCTTTCTTT.

The chain combines TRBV14 with TRBJ1-1; 8 nucleotides line up with TRBD1. The germline V gene encodes CDR1 SGHDN and CDR2 FVKESK. V lost 0 bases to trimming and J lost 3 bases; unmatched junction nucleotides: 3. The CDR3 runs 15 residues. The CDR3 here is CASSQEGQEDTEAFF. The CDR3, as DNA: TGTGCCAGCAGCCAAGAGGGACAGGAGGACACTGAAGCTTTCTTT.

This chain uses TRBV25-1 with TRBJ2-1; 11 positions match TRBD2. Germline values: CDR1 MGHDK, CDR2 SYGVNS. The CDR3 extends over 14 amino acids. Trimming removed 6 bases from V and 5 bases from J; junction bases left unmatched: 3. The CDR3 region has the DNA TGTGCCAGCAGGGGACTAGCGGCTGACAATGAGCAGTTCTTC. Amino acid sequence: CASRGLAADNEQFF.

The J gene is TRBJ2-7, the V gene TRBV9; 7 bases are shared with TRBD1. Trimming removed 4 bases from V and 1 base from J; junction bases left unmatched: 5. This CDR3 comprises 14 residues. CDR1 and CDR2 (germline): SGDLS, YYNGEE. The CDR3 sequence is CASSLRDSSYEQYF. For the CDR3, the DNA is TGTGCCAGCAGCCTCCGGGACAGTTCCTACGAGCAGTACTTC.

The chain is built from TRBV7-2 and TRBJ2-7; 8 nucleotides align to TRBD1. After removal of 3 bases from V and 7 bases from J, the junction contained 8 bases not matched to a gene. The CDR3 loop spans 14 amino acids. Germline CDR1 is SGHTA and CDR2 is FQGNSA. CDR3 region: CASSFTGQAREQYF. The CDR3 nucleotides read TGTGCCAGCAGCTTTACGGGACAGGCAAGGGAGCAGTACTTC.

The V and J genes are TRBV13 and TRBJ2-5; TRBD2 agrees at 9 bases. In germline, CDR1 is PRHDT, CDR2 FYEKMQ (reference sequence). Trimming removed 5 bases from V and 5 bases from J; junction bases left unmatched: 9. CDR3 length equals 15 residues. The CDR3 DNA sequence: TGTGCCAGCAGCCCGGGACTAGCACTACGGGAGACCCAGTACTTC. This sequence encodes CASSPGLALRETQYF.

This chain uses TRBV6-6 with TRBJ2-2; D may be TRBD2 (5 bases). From germline, CDR1 is MNHNY and CDR2 SVGAGI (reference sequence). The CDR3 extends over 15 amino acids. V was shortened by 1 base and J by 3 bases, with 9 bases between the two germline ends. This CDR3 reads CASSYFGVHTGELFF. As DNA, the CDR3 is TGTGCCAGCAGTTACTTCGGGGTTCACACCGGGGAGCTGTTTTTT.

The chain employs TRBV7-8 and TRBJ2-1; tentatively, D is TRBD2 (6 bases). CDR3 length: 15 amino acids. V lost 4 bases, J lost 7 bases, and 17 bases lay in between. The germline V gene encodes CDR1 SGHVS and CDR2 FQNEAQ. CDR3 sequence: CASSSVFAGTNEQFF. In DNA, the CDR3 is TGTGCCAGCAGCTCAGTCTTCGCGGGAACAAATGAGCAGTTCTTC.

The gene calls are TRBV19 and TRBJ2-2; 9 bases line up with TRBD1. The CDR3 covers 14 residues. Germline loops: CDR1 LNHDA, CDR2 SQIVND (reference sequence). V gave up 7 bases and J gave up 4 bases; unmatched junction bases: 4. The CDR3 nucleotides are TGTGCCAGTATTGGACAGGGGTCCACCGGGGAGCTGTTTTTT. Translating it yields CASIGQGSTGELFF.

The chain couples TRBV6-5 to TRBJ1-1, with TRBD1 matching over 7 bases. Germline V gene lookup returns CDR1 MNHEY and CDR2 SVGAGI. Losses at the gene ends were 9 bases for V and 3 bases for J; bases not matched to a gene: 13. This CDR3 contains 15 residues. The CDR3 DNA reads as TGTGCCAGTCGCGGGCAAGGGGGCGCGGACACTGAAGCTTTCTTT. Translating it yields CASRGQGGADTEAFF.

This clone was observed a single time. V is TRBV14 and J is TRBJ2-5; D is uncertain. The CDR3 spans 14 residues. CDR1 is SGHDN, CDR2 FVKESK, per germline. The germline V and J ends were trimmed by 0 bases and 5 bases, with 10 bases remaining between them. The CDR3 sequence: CASSQEQPLETQYF. CDR3 bases: TGTGCCAGCAGCCAAGAACAGCCACTGGAGACCCAGTACTTC.

The J gene is TRBJ2-1, the V gene TRBV19, with 7 bases identical to TRBD2. Germline V gene sequence: CDR1 LNHDA, CDR2 SQIVND (reference sequence). The J segment lost 3 bases and the V segment lost 3 bases, leaving 5 bases of the junction unmatched. The CDR3 runs to 15 residues. This CDR3 reads CASSILAGDYNEQFF. CDR3 sequence (DNA): TGTGCCAGTAGTATTCTCGCGGGAGACTACAATGAGCAGTTCTTC.

This sequence joins TRBV11-3 and TRBJ2-5; the D is unclear. The V gene lost 0 bases and the J gene lost 4 bases, with 12 bases spanning the gap. The germline V gene encodes CDR1 SGHNT and CDR2 YENEEA. This CDR3 comprises 15 residues. The CDR3 sequence is CASSLDGYVGETQYF. The CDR3, as DNA: TGTGCCAGCAGCTTAGACGGGTATGTCGGAGAGACCCAGTACTTC.

The chain employs TRBV6-1 and TRBJ2-7; D is perhaps TRBD1 (6 bases). Trimming took 5 bases from V and 3 from J, leaving 8 bases between them. Germline-derived CDR1 and CDR2 are MNHNS and SASEGT. The CDR3 is made up of 12 amino acids. The CDR3 region is CASSRTVYEQYF. CDR3 coding DNA: TGTGCCAGCAGTAGGACAGTCTACGAGCAGTACTTC.

The V call is TRBV2, the J call TRBJ2-1; 9 nucleotides line up with TRBD1. The germline V gene has CDR1 SNHLY and CDR2 FYNNEI. The CDR3 consists of 17 residues. V shed 7 bases and J 4 bases; nucleotides not matched to a gene: 14. The DNA of the CDR3 is TGTGCCAGCAAAAACGGGCACAGGGGGCGTCGTTACAATGAGCAGTTCTTC. It yields the protein CASKNGHRGRRYNEQFF.

This clone was seen a single time. This chain links TRBV27 with TRBJ1-2, with 8 nucleotides matching TRBD1. CDR1 and CDR2 (germline): MNHEY, SMNVEV (reference sequence). The CDR3 sequence is 18 residues long. Germline trimming cut 5 bases from V and 5 bases from J; bases unmatched to any gene: 19. The CDR3 DNA follows: TGTGCCAGCAGTCCCATCACCCAACCGGGACAGGTATTTTATGGCTACACCTTC. Translation: CASSPITQPGQVFYGYTF.

This sequence joins TRBV5-1 and TRBJ2-7; 7 bases map to TRBD2. Germline V gene sequence: CDR1 SGHRS, CDR2 YFSETQ. V lost 3 bases and J lost 3; bases outside the gene matches: 6. There are 14 residues in the CDR3. The CDR3 nucleotides are TGCGCCAGCAGCTGGGAGGGGCGGATCTACGAGCAGTACTTC. The encoded protein is CASSWEGRIYEQYF.

The chain links TRBV5-6 to TRBJ1-2; D not resolved. Trimming took 1 base from V and 0 from J, leaving 7 bases between them. Germline CDR1 SGHDT, CDR2 YYEEEE. The CDR3 is 14 residues long. CDR3: CASSLLIANYGYTF. The CDR3, as DNA: TGTGCCAGCAGCTTGCTAATAGCTAACTATGGCTACACCTTC.

J is TRBJ1-2 and V is TRBV4-3; possibly TRBD1 for D (6 bases). The CDR3 sequence is 16 residues long. V dropped 4 bases and J dropped 6 bases, with 21 bases sitting between them. The germline V gene encodes CDR1 LGHNA and CDR2 YSLEER. The DNA for the CDR3 is TGCGCCAGCAGCCCCCAAACTCAGACAGGCTTAAATGGCTACACCTTC. Translating it yields CASSPQTQTGLNGYTF.

The chain has TRBV5-6 and TRBJ2-2; TRBD2 matches at 7 bases. The CDR3 has 15 residues. Per the germline V gene, CDR1 is SGHDT and CDR2 is YYEEEE. The V gene end was trimmed by 2 bases and the J gene end by 1 base; junction bases not matched to a gene: 2. CDR3 nucleotides: TGTGCCAGCAGCTTTGGCGGGGGGAACACCGGGGAGCTGTTTTTT. This codes for CASSFGGGNTGELFF.

The rearrangement uses TRBV5-8 and TRBJ1-3, with a tentative D call TRBD1 (5 bases). Trimming removed 1 base at V and 0 bases at J, with 11 bases between. Germline V gives CDR1 SGHTS, CDR2 YDEGEE. There are 16 residues in the CDR3. This CDR3 is CASSLIGGASGNTIYF. DNA for the CDR3: TGTGCCAGCAGCTTGATTGGAGGGGCCTCTGGAAACACCATATATTTT.